Below, 3 T cell receptor beta chains from the same sample are listed, as sequenced in a study of brain T cells in children with intractable seizures. Libraries were prepared by immunoSEQ multiplex PCR; TCRdb keeps only in-frame clonotypes and omits some of them. Of 110,000 or so clones detected, 94% appear once; the ten largest clones hold 3.8%. Here the sequenced sample was peripheral blood, taken at surgery. The receptor source for this set is a boy under two years old with hemimegalencephaly and intractable seizures.

J is TRBJ2-3 and V is TRBV5-1; no reliable D call. This CDR3 has 12 amino acids. V dropped 1 base and J dropped 5 bases, with 5 bases sitting between them. Looked up from germline, CDR1 is SGHRS and CDR2 is YFSETQ. CDR3 in DNA: TGCGCCAGCAGCTTGAGTGGAGATACGCAGTATTTT. It codes for CASSLSGDTQYF.

V usage is TRBV5-1 and J usage is TRBJ2-7; the match to TRBD2 covers 10 bases. Germline V gives CDR1 SGHRS, CDR2 YFSETQ. With 4 bases clipped from V and 2 bases from J, the junction kept 3 bases outside the gene matches. CDR3 size: 14 residues. This CDR3 reads CASSGTSAAYEQYF. CDR3 DNA sequence: TGCGCCAGCAGCGGGACTAGCGCAGCCTACGAGCAGTACTTC.

The V and J genes are TRBV28 and TRBJ1-4, with TRBD1 identical over 7 bases. This CDR3 comprises 15 residues. Per germline, CDR1 MDHEN and CDR2 SYDVKM. V lost 6 bases, J lost 2 bases, and 6 bases stayed unmatched. CDR3 DNA: TGTGCCAGCAGCTACTCGACAGGGACTAATGAAAAACTGTTTTTT. This encodes CASSYSTGTNEKLFF. Combining the CDR3 with reference TRBV28 and TRBJ1-4 gives the whole variable domain DVKVTQSSRYLVKRTGEKVFLECVQDMDHENMFWYRQDPGLGLRLIYFSYDVKMKEKGDIPEGYSVSREKKERFSLILESASTNQTSMYLCASSYSTGTNEKLFFGSGTQLSVL.